The clone carrying this T cell receptor beta chain is classed as medium-sized. Its antigen is as yet unknown. These data originate in a study of spatial heterogeneity in lung cancer. Study context: Each time, sequencing found more beta-chain sequences than alpha-chain sequences. Study results and limitations: Ubiquitous expanded tumor TCRs showed up in blood more at resection than follow-up.

Indicated time point: sample taken at primary tumor resection. Tumor, nontumor lung or frozen PBMC supplied whole RNA, sequenced without sorting. The donors were 72 patients with non-small cell lung cancer that was early-stage and untreated. The library protocol tagged each TCR cDNA with a unique molecular identifier. TCRdb reanalysed the 5' RACE reads using MiXCR and keeps one entry per CDR3 protein. The data hold 9,500 to 15,000 distinct CDR3 sequences, with around 15% observed a single time. The sequenced sample was PBMCs, obtained at surgery. The source of this sequence is a female donor with early-stage non-small cell lung cancer.

The CDR3 nucleotides are TGTGCCAGCAGCCAGACGGACAGATACAATGAGCAGTTCTTC. Residues: CASSQTDRYNEQFF. V usage is TRBV3-1 and J usage is TRBJ2-1; D is possibly TRBD1 (6 bases). The V gene lost 3 bases and the J gene lost 4 bases, with 10 bases spanning the gap. This CDR3 spans 14 amino acids. Germline-derived CDR1 and CDR2 are LGHDT and YNNKEL (reference sequence).